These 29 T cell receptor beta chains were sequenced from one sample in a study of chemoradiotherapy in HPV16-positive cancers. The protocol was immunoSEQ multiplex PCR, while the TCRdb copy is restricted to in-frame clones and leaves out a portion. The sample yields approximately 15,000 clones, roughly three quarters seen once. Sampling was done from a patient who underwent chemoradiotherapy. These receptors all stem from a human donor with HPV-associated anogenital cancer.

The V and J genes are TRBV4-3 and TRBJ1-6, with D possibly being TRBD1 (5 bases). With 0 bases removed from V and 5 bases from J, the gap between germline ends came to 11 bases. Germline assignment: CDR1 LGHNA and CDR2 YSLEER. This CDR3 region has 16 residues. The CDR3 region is CASSQDRTINNSPLHF. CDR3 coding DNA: TGCGCCAGCAGCCAAGATCGGACAATTAATAATTCACCCCTCCACTTT.

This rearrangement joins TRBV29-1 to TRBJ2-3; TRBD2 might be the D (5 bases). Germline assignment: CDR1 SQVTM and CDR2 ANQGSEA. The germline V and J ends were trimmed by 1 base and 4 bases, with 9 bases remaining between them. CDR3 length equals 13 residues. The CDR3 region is CSVEGRVADTQYF. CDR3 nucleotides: TGCAGCGTTGAAGGGCGGGTGGCAGATACGCAGTATTTT.

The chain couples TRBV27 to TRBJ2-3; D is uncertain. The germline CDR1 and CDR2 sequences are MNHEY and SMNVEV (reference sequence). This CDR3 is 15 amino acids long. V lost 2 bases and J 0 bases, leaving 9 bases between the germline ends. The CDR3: CASSLTEPSTDTQYF. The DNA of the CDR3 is TGTGCCAGCAGTTTAACAGAACCTAGCACAGATACGCAGTATTTT.

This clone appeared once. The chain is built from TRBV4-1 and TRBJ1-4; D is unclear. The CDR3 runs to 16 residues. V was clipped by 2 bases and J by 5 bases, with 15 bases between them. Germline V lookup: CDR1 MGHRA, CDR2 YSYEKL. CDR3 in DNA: TGCGCCAGCAGCCAACCCCTTAGAGCAGGAAATGAAAAACTGTTTTTT. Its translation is CASSQPLRAGNEKLFF.

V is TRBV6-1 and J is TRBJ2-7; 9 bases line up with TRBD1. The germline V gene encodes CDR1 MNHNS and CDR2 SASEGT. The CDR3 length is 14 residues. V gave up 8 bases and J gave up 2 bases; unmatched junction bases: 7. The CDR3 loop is CASVQTGGPYEQYF. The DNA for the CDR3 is TGTGCCAGCGTTCAAACAGGGGGCCCCTACGAGCAGTACTTC.

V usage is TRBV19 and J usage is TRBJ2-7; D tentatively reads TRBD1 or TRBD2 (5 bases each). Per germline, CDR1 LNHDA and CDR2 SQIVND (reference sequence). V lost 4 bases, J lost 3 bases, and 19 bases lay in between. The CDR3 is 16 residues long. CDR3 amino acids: CASSRGPRGGYYEQYF. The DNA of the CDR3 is TGTGCCAGTAGTAGAGGACCACGTGGGGGTTACTACGAGCAGTACTTC.

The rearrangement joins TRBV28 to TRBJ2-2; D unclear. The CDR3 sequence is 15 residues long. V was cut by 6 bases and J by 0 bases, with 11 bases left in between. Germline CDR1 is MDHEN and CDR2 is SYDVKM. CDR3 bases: TGTGCCAGCAGCCCCCGCGGCCCGAACACCGGGGAGCTGTTTTTT. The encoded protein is CASSPRGPNTGELFF. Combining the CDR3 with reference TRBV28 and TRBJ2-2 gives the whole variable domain DVKVTQSSRYLVKRTGEKVFLECVQDMDHENMFWYRQDPGLGLRLIYFSYDVKMKEKGDIPEGYSVSREKKERFSLILESASTNQTSMYLCASSPRGPNTGELFFGEGSRLTVL.

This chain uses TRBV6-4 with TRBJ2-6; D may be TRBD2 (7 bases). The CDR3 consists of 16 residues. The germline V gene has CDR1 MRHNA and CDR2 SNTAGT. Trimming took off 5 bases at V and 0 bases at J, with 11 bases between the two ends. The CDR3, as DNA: TGTGCCAGCAGTCCGGGGGGCCCCTCTGGGGCCAACGTCCTGACTTTC. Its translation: CASSPGGPSGANVLTF.

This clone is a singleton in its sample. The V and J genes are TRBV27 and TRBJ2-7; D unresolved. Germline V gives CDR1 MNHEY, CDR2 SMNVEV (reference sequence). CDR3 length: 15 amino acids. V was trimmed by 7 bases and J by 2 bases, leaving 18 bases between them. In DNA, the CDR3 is TGTGCCAGCACCTTCGACACAATCCGGACCTACGAGCAGTACTTC. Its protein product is CASTFDTIRTYEQYF.

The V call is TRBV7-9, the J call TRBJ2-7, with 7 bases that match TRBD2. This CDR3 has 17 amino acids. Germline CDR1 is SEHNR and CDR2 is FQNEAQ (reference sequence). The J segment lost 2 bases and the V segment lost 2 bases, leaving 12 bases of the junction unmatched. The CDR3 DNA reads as TGTGCCAGCAGCTTATCACGCGGTGGCGGGGGTACCTACGAGCAGTACTTC. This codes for CASSLSRGGGGTYEQYF.

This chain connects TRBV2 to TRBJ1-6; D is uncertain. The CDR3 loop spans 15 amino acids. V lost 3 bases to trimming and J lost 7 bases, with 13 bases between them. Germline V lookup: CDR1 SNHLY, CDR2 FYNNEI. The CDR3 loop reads CASSDNGLANSPLHF. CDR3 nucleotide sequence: TGTGCCAGCAGTGATAACGGGTTGGCAAATTCACCCCTCCACTTT.

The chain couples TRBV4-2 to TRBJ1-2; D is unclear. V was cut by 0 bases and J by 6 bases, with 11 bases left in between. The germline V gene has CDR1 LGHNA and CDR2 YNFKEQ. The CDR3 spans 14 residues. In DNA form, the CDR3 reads TGTGCCAGCAGCCAAGATGGGCTATCCGATGGCTACACCTTC. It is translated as CASSQDGLSDGYTF.

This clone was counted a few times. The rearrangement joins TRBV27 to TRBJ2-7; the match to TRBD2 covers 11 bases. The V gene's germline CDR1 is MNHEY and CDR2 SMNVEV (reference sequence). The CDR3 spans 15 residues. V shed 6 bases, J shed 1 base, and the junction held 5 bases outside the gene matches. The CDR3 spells CASRLAGGDSYEQYF. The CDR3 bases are TGTGCCAGCAGGCTAGCGGGGGGCGATTCCTACGAGCAGTACTTC.

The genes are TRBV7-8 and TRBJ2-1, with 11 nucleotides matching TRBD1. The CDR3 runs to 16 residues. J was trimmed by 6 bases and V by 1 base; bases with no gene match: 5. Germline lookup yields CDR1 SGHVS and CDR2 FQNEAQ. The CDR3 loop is CASSLVGTGGRNEQFF. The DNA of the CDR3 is TGTGCCAGCAGCTTAGTAGGGACAGGGGGACGCAATGAGCAGTTCTTC.

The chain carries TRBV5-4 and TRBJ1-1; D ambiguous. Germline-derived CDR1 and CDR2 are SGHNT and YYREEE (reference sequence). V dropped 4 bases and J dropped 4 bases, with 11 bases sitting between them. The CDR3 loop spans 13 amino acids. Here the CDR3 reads CASSTVSGTEAFF. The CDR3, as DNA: TGTGCCAGCAGCACCGTCTCGGGCACTGAAGCTTTCTTT. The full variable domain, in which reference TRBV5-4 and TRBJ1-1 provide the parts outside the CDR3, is ETGVTQSPTHLIKTRGQQVTLRCSSQSGHNTVSWYQQALGQGPQFIFQYYREEENGRGNFPPRFSGLQFPNYSSELNVNALELDDSALYLCASSTVSGTEAFFGQGTRLTVV.

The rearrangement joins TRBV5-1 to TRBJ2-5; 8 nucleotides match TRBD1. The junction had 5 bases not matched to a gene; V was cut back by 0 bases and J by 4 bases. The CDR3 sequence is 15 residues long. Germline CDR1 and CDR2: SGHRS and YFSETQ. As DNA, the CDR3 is TGCGCCAGCAGCTTGGTAGGGACAGGAGGAGAGACCCAGTACTTC. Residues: CASSLVGTGGETQYF.

CDR3: CASSSETTGNYGYTF. The CDR3 DNA reads TGTGCCAGTAGTAGTGAAACTACAGGGAACTATGGCTACACCTTC. The chain has TRBV19 and TRBJ1-2; possibly TRBD1 for D (6 bases). The germline CDR1 and CDR2 sequences are LNHDA and SQIVND (reference sequence). This CDR3 has 15 residues. V was trimmed by 4 bases and J by 2 bases, leaving 14 bases between them.

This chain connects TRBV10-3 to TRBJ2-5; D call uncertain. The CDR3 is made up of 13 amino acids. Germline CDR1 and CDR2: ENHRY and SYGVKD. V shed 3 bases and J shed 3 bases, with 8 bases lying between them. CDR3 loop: CAISEAFKETQYF. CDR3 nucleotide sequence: TGTGCCATCAGTGAAGCTTTCAAAGAGACCCAGTACTTC.

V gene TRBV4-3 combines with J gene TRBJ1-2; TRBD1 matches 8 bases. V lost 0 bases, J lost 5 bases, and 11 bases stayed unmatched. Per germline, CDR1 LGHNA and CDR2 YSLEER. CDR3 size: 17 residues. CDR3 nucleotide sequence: TGCGCCAGCAGCCAAGATCGGGATGGACAGGGTTGGTATGGCTACACCTTC. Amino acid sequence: CASSQDRDGQGWYGYTF.

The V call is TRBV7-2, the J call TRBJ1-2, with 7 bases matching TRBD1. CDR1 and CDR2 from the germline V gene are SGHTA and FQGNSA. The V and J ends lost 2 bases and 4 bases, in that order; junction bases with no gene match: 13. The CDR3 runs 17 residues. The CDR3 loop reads CASSLRPKQGFGYGYTF. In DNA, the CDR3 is TGTGCCAGCAGCTTACGACCAAAACAGGGGTTCGGCTATGGCTACACCTTC.

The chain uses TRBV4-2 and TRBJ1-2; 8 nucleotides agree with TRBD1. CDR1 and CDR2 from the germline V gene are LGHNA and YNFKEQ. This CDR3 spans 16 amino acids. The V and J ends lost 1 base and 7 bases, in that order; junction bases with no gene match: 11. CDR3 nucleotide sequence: TGTGCCAGCAGCCAAGGGGAGACAGGGGAAAGGGGTGGCTACACCTTC. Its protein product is CASSQGETGERGGYTF.

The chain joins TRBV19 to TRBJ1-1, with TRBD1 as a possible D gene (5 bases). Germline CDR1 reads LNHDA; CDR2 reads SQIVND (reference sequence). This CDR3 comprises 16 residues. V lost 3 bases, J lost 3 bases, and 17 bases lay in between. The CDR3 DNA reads TGTGCCAGTAGTATTCGATCGAGGGGTGGGGACACTGAAGCTTTCTTT. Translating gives CASSIRSRGGDTEAFF.

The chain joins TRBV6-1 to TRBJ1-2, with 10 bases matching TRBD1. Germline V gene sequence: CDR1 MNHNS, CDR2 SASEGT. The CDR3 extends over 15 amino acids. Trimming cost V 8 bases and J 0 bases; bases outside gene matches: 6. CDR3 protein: CASGRGTGANYGYTF. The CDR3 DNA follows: TGTGCCAGCGGAAGGGGGACAGGGGCTAACTATGGCTACACCTTC.

The CDR3 spells CASSFTGSPTEAFF. Written as DNA, the CDR3 is TGTGCCAGCAGTTTCACCGGGTCTCCGACTGAAGCTTTCTTT. The chain is built from TRBV27 and TRBJ1-1; D unresolved. V was trimmed by 3 bases and J by 5 bases, leaving 13 bases between them. Germline CDR1 reads MNHEY; CDR2 reads SMNVEV (reference sequence). The CDR3 runs to 14 residues.

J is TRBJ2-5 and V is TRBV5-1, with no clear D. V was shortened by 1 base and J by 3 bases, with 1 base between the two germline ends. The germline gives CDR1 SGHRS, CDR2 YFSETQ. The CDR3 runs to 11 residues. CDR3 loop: CASSLKETQYF. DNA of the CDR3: TGCGCCAGCAGCTTGAAAGAGACCCAGTACTTC.

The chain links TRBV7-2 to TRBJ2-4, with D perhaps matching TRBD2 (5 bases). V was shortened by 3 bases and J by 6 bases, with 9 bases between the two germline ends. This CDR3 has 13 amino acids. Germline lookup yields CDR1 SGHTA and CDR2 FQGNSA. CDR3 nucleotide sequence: TGTGCCAGCAGCTTCGGACTGGCAAACATTCAGTACTTC. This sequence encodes CASSFGLANIQYF.

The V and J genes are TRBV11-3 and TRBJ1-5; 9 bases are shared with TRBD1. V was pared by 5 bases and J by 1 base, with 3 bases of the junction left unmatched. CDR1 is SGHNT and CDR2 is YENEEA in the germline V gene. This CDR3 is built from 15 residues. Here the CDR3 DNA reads TGTGCCAGCAGCGCCGGACAGGGGAGCAATCAGCCCCAGCATTTT. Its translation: CASSAGQGSNQPQHF. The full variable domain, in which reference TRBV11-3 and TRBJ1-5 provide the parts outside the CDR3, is EAGVVQSPRYKIIEKKQPVAFWCNPISGHNTLYWYLQNLGQGPELLIRYENEEAVDDSQLPKDRFSAERLKGVDSTLKIQPAELGDSAVYLCASSAGQGSNQPQHFGDGTRLSIL.

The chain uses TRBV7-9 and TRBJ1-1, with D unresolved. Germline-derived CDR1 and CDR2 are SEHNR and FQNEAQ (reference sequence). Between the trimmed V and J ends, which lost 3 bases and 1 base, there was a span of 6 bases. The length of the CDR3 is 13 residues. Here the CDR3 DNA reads TGTGCCAGCAGCTTCCGTGAGAACACTGAAGCTTTCTTT. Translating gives CASSFRENTEAFF.

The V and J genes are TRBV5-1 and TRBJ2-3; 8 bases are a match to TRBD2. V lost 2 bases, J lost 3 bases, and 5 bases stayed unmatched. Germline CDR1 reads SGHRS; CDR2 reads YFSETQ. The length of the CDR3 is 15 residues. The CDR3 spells CASSFSGGGTDTQYF. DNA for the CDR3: TGCGCCAGCAGCTTCTCGGGGGGGGGAACAGATACGCAGTATTTT. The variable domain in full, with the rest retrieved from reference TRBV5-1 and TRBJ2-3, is KAGVTQTPRYLIKTRGQQVTLSCSPISGHRSVSWYQQTPGQGLQFLFEYFSETQRNKGNFPGRFSGRQFSNSRSEMNVSTLELGDSALYLCASSFSGGGTDTQYFGPGTRLTVL.